This passage covers 22 T cell receptor beta chains from one sample sequenced in a study of CXCR3-negative and CXCR3-positive naive CD8 T cells. UMI labels and 5' RACE were used to prepare the TRB cDNA libraries. TCRdb re-called the 5' RACE reads, yielding one record per CDR3 amino acid sequence without DNA. The table for this sample gives 40,000 to 45,000 distinct CDR3 sequences. The sample comprised memory CD8+ T cells from blood. These receptors were collected from a human donor in good health. Some clones in this sample may be carry-over from other donors' samples.

The rearrangement uses TRBV10-2 and TRBJ1-1. CDR3 length: 12 amino acids. Germline V gene sequence: CDR1 WSHSY, CDR2 SAAADI. The CDR3 sequence: CASGSMNTEAFF.

The chain recombines TRBV2 with TRBJ1-2; TCRdb calls TRBD1, which cannot be checked without DNA. The germline V gene has CDR1 SNHLY and CDR2 FYNNEI. The CDR3 has 15 residues. The CDR3 spells CASSVTASPLYGYTF.

The chain recombines TRBV10-2 with TRBJ1-2. This CDR3 has 13 residues. In germline, CDR1 is WSHSY, CDR2 SAAADI. The CDR3 loop reads CASSDSLGYGYTF.

This clonotype is labeled medium-sized (0.01 to 0.1%) based on frequency. J is TRBJ2-3 and V is TRBV4-3; TCRdb's D call of TRBD1 is untestable without DNA. The CDR3 totals 15 residues. Germline V gene data show CDR1 as LGHNA and CDR2 as YSLEER. CDR3 loop: CASSQEVRAQAKQYF.

J is TRBJ2-5 and V is TRBV7-9; the TCRdb call, TRBD1, lacks DNA for checking. This CDR3 comprises 15 residues. Germline values: CDR1 SEHNR, CDR2 FQNEAQ (reference sequence). The CDR3 loop is CASSLGTGGLETQYF.

The gene calls are TRBV7-8 and TRBJ2-1. Germline values: CDR1 SGHVS, CDR2 FQNEAQ. This CDR3 has 11 residues. The chain's CDR3 is CASSQVNEQFF.

The chain links TRBV4-3 to TRBJ1-2. Germline loops: CDR1 LGHNA, CDR2 YSLEER. CDR3 size: 15 residues. The CDR3 is CASSQGTPIGYGYTF.

The chain recombines TRBV27 with TRBJ1-1; the D call from TCRdb, TRBD1, cannot be confirmed without DNA. Germline-derived CDR1 and CDR2 are MNHEY and SMNVEV (reference sequence). The CDR3 loop spans 13 amino acids. Here the CDR3 reads CASSLSGRAEAFF.

The chain recombines TRBV4-3 with TRBJ2-3; TCRdb's D gene call, TRBD1, goes unchecked for lack of DNA. The germline V gene has CDR1 LGHNA and CDR2 YSLEER. The length of the CDR3 is 16 residues. CDR3 in amino acids: CASSQDYGTGADTQYF.

The V gene is TRBV7-6, the J gene TRBJ2-1; absent DNA, TCRdb's TRBD1 call cannot be checked. Germline assignment: CDR1 SGHVS and CDR2 FNYEAQ. The CDR3 totals 16 residues. CDR3 sequence: CASSFPPRDRGHEQFF.

The chain employs TRBV6-4 and TRBJ2-2. The CDR3 length is 16 residues. Germline CDR1 reads MRHNA; CDR2 reads SNTAGT. The CDR3 here is CASSDSGDLYTGELFF.

The chain joins TRBV7-9 to TRBJ2-7; TCRdb's D gene call, TRBD1, goes unchecked for lack of DNA. The CDR3 totals 11 residues. Germline CDR1 and CDR2: SEHNR and FQNEAQ (reference sequence). The CDR3 sequence is CASSSPLEQYF.

The chain links TRBV29-1 to TRBJ1-4; TCRdb selects TRBD1, and the lack of DNA leaves this call unchecked. Germline loops: CDR1 SQVTM, CDR2 ANQGSEA. The CDR3 covers 13 residues. CDR3 sequence: CSVRGGTGGKLFF.

V usage is TRBV15 and J usage is TRBJ2-1; absent DNA, TCRdb's TRBD1 call cannot be checked. The CDR3 spans 14 residues. Germline lookup yields CDR1 LNHNV and CDR2 YYDKDF (reference sequence). The CDR3 protein is CATSKGQGDNEQFF.

The rearrangement links TRBV13 to TRBJ1-1; the D call of TRBD1 rests on TCRdb alone, since no DNA is present to check it. CDR1 and CDR2 from the germline V gene are PRHDT and FYEKMQ (reference sequence). There are 15 residues in the CDR3. CDR3 sequence: CASSPGVGGGTEAFF.

J is TRBJ1-5 and V is TRBV24-1; TCRdb returns TRBD1, unconfirmable since there is no DNA. The CDR3 length is 19 residues. Germline CDR1 is KGHDR and CDR2 is SFDVKD. The CDR3 region is CATSEPGQGPSGGNQPQHF.

The rearrangement links TRBV20-1 to TRBJ2-7; the TRBD1 assignment by TCRdb is unverifiable without DNA. CDR3 length: 14 residues. Germline V gene data show CDR1 as DFQATT and CDR2 as SNEGSKA (reference sequence). The CDR3 is CSALGTSSSYEQYF.

The V and J genes are TRBV6-2 or TRBV6-3 and TRBJ2-7; TCRdb's D call, TRBD1, is unchecked because there is no DNA. Germline-derived CDR1 and CDR2 are MNHEY and SVGEGT. This CDR3 contains 16 residues. This chain's CDR3 is CASSYPRDRENYEQYF.

The V gene is TRBV7-9, the J gene TRBJ2-1. CDR1 SEHNR and CDR2 FQNEAQ come from the germline V gene (reference sequence). This CDR3 is built from 16 residues. This chain's CDR3 is CASSLGAQHPYNEQFF. Based on the CDR3 plus reference TRBV7-9 and TRBJ2-1, the full variable domain is DTGVSQNPRHKITKRGQNVTFRCDPISEHNRLYWYRQTLGQGPEFLTYFQNEAQLEKSRLLSDRFSAERPKGSFSTLEIQRTEQGDSAMYLCASSLGAQHPYNEQFFGPGTRLTVL.

This sequence joins TRBV20-1 and TRBJ1-1. Looked up from germline, CDR1 is DFQATT and CDR2 is SNEGSKA (reference sequence). The CDR3 length is 16 residues. CDR3 loop: CSARDQGGRAETEAFF.

V is TRBV20-1 and J is TRBJ2-2. Germline V CDR1 and CDR2: DFQATT, SNEGSKA (reference sequence). This CDR3 has 14 residues. CDR3 region: CSARIRQNTGELFF.

The chain links TRBV25-1 to TRBJ2-7. This CDR3 is 12 amino acids long. Per the germline V gene, CDR1 is MGHDK and CDR2 is SYGVNS. The CDR3 spells CASSDGVYEQYF.